This entry lists 20 T cell receptor beta chains sequenced from one sample in a study of T cell responses to AZD1222 COVID-19 vaccine. Data came from immunoSEQ multiplex PCR; TCRdb stores just in-frame clones and leaves some out. Of about 120,000 clones in the sample, roughly nine tenths are singletons; the top ten hold 5.4%. Specimen: peripheral blood, collected on day 0 of AZD1222 vaccination. Every receptor here comes from an adult in good health.

Points on this clone: Because the CDR3's place on the DNA is in doubt, the DNA is left out and the CDR3 is given as listed by TCRdb. This chain joins TRBV12-3 or TRBV12-4 and TRBJ2-2; the D call of TRBD2 is as the table states it, not checked on the DNA. The CDR3 adds up to 12 amino acids, both ends counted. The CDR3: CASSFGAGELFF.

This clone showed up many times. V gene TRBV24-1 combines with J gene TRBJ1-1; the D is unclear. CDR3 size: 12 residues. V lost 9 bases to trimming and J lost 6 bases, with 13 bases between them. Looked up from germline, CDR1 is KGHDR and CDR2 is SFDVKD. For the CDR3, the DNA is TGTGCCACCGGCTTAGGTTGCGCTGAAGCTTTCTTT. Amino acid sequence: CATGLGCAEAFF.

CDR3 region: CASSQRDLRPNTEAFF. The CDR3, as DNA: TGTGCCAGCAGCCAGAGGGACTTGCGGCCGAACACTGAAGCTTTCTTT. The genes are TRBV4-2 and TRBJ1-1; TRBD1 might be the D (5 bases). Germline V CDR1 and CDR2: LGHNA, YNFKEQ. The CDR3 has 16 residues. Trimming removed 3 bases from V and 1 base from J, with 15 bases in between.

This clone was counted a single time. The V call is TRBV3-1 (or the pseudogene TRBV3-2), the J call TRBJ1-2; 7 bases match TRBD1. Germline CDR1 LGHDT, CDR2 YNNKEL (reference sequence). V lost 2 bases, J lost 6 bases, and 6 bases stayed unmatched. The CDR3 covers 14 residues. The CDR3 nucleotides read TGTGCCAGCAGCCAATCAGGGGGTCTTCATGGCTACACCTTC. Translating gives CASSQSGGLHGYTF.

The V and J genes are TRBV5-1 and TRBJ2-2; D is possibly TRBD2 (6 bases). The CDR3 is made up of 16 amino acids. V was shortened by 3 bases and J by 0 bases, with 12 bases between the two germline ends. Germline V CDR1 and CDR2: SGHRS, YFSETQ. CDR3 sequence reads: CASSSPGTSNTGELFF. The CDR3 DNA follows: TGCGCCAGCAGCTCCCCCGGGACTTCGAACACCGGGGAGCTGTTTTTT.

This chain connects TRBV9 to TRBJ2-1; D unresolved. V lost 0 bases and J 0 bases, leaving 10 bases between the germline ends. The CDR3 is 16 residues long. Germline V lookup: CDR1 SGDLS, CDR2 YYNGEE. Here the CDR3 reads CASSVVPVDSYNEQFF. DNA for the CDR3: TGTGCCAGCAGCGTAGTGCCAGTCGACTCCTACAATGAGCAGTTCTTC. Filled out from reference TRBV9 and TRBJ2-1, the complete variable domain reads DSGVTQTPKHLITATGQRVTLRCSPRSGDLSVYWYQQSLDQGLQFLIQYYNGEERAKGNILERFSAQQFPDLHSELNLSSLELGDSALYFCASSVVPVDSYNEQFFGPGTRLTVL.

The V and J genes are TRBV28 and TRBJ1-2, with D maybe TRBD1 (6 bases). CDR1 is MDHEN and CDR2 is SYDVKM in the germline V gene. V was pared by 1 base and J by 6 bases, with 9 bases between. The CDR3 has 13 amino acids. CDR3 DNA sequence: TGTGCCAGCAGTTTATTGGGGGCCCATGGCTACACCTTC. Protein: CASSLLGAHGYTF.

The chain joins TRBV11-3 to TRBJ2-1, with a tentative D call TRBD2 (7 bases). This CDR3 region has 15 residues. Germline V lookup: CDR1 SGHNT, CDR2 YENEEA. V was trimmed by 4 bases and J by 5 bases, leaving 15 bases between them. CDR3 in DNA: TGTGCCAGCAGCTCCCGGGGAGGGGGTAACAATGAGCAGTTCTTC. Protein: CASSSRGGGNNEQFF.

The V call is TRBV5-8, the J call TRBJ2-7, with D perhaps assigned TRBD1 or TRBD2 (5 bases each). V was shortened by 0 bases and J by 0 bases, with 13 bases between the two germline ends. CDR3 size: 16 residues. Per germline, CDR1 SGHTS and CDR2 YDEGEE. CDR3 in amino acids: CASSLASGTYSYEQYF. The DNA for the CDR3 is TGTGCCAGCAGCTTGGCGTCCGGGACGTACTCCTACGAGCAGTACTTC.

The rearrangement uses TRBV5-1 and TRBJ2-7, with 9 bases identical to TRBD1. The J segment lost 7 bases and the V segment lost 4 bases, leaving 12 bases of the junction unmatched. CDR3 length equals 15 residues. From germline, CDR1 is SGHRS and CDR2 YFSETQ. This CDR3 is CASSHRTGDFGEQYF. CDR3 in DNA: TGCGCCAGCAGCCACAGGACAGGGGATTTCGGAGAGCAGTACTTC. Supplemented by reference TRBV5-1 and TRBJ2-7, the full variable domain reads KAGVTQTPRYLIKTRGQQVTLSCSPISGHRSVSWYQQTPGQGLQFLFEYFSETQRNKGNFPGRFSGRQFSNSRSEMNVSTLELGDSALYLCASSHRTGDFGEQYFGPGTRLTVT.

V is TRBV5-1 and J is TRBJ1-2; the D is unclear. The CDR3 extends over 13 amino acids. V gave up 3 bases and J gave up 2 bases, with 8 bases separating them. The germline V gene has CDR1 SGHRS and CDR2 YFSETQ. CDR3 sequence (DNA): TGCGCCAGCAGCTCGGACGCCAACTATGGCTACACCTTC. This translates into CASSSDANYGYTF.

The chain's CDR3 is CASSPQGIDQPQHF. As DNA, the CDR3 is TGTGCCAGCAGTCCACAGGGGATCGATCAGCCCCAGCATTTT. This chain connects TRBV6-5 to TRBJ1-5; 7 bases map to TRBD1. CDR3 length: 14 amino acids. CDR1 and CDR2 (germline): MNHEY, SVGAGI. V shed 5 bases and J 5 bases; nucleotides not matched to a gene: 6.

The rearrangement joins TRBV6-5 to TRBJ1-1; D is unclear. With 0 bases removed from V and 0 bases from J, the gap between germline ends came to 11 bases. Looked up from germline, CDR1 is MNHEY and CDR2 is SVGAGI. The CDR3 has 16 amino acids. CDR3 nucleotide sequence: TGTGCCAGCAGTTACTCTTTCGGACGGATGAACACTGAAGCTTTCTTT. It specifies CASSYSFGRMNTEAFF.

This chain connects TRBV19 to TRBJ1-5; no clear D gene. This CDR3 comprises 15 residues. V lost 3 bases, J lost 0 bases, and 9 bases lay in between. Germline V lookup: CDR1 LNHDA, CDR2 SQIVND (reference sequence). The CDR3 spells CASSIEDLSNQPQHF. The CDR3 DNA reads as TGTGCCAGTAGTATCGAGGATCTTAGCAATCAGCCCCAGCATTTT.

This clone was seen ten or more times. V usage is TRBV4-2 and J usage is TRBJ1-2, with 7 positions matching TRBD1. The CDR3 extends over 15 amino acids. V dropped 0 bases and J dropped 4; count of bases not matched to a gene: 5. CDR1 is LGHNA, CDR2 YNFKEQ, per germline. Written as DNA, the CDR3 is TGTGCCAGCAGCCAAGACAGGGACAGCCCCTATGGCTACACCTTC. It yields the protein CASSQDRDSPYGYTF.

The CDR3 DNA reads as TGTGCCAGCAGCTCCATCACTAGCGGGACTAGCGGTTTCTTC. It specifies CASSSITSGTSGFF. The chain joins TRBV11-2 to TRBJ2-1; TRBD2 aligns across 11 bases. This CDR3 spans 14 amino acids. J gave up 16 bases and V 4 bases, and 12 bases lay outside the gene matches. The germline gives CDR1 SGHAT, CDR2 FQNNGV.

The chain employs TRBV5-6 and TRBJ2-3; TRBD1 is a possible D gene (5 bases). CDR1 and CDR2 from the germline V gene are SGHDT and YYEEEE. Trimming took 0 bases from V and 4 from J, leaving 6 bases between them. This CDR3 has 13 amino acids. CDR3 sequence reads: CASSLVGADTQYF. In DNA, the CDR3 is TGTGCCAGCAGCTTGGTAGGGGCAGATACGCAGTATTTT.

The table lists this clone with a few counts. The chain is built from TRBV19 and TRBJ1-3; 8 nucleotides match TRBD1. The CDR3 is made up of 15 amino acids. Looked up from germline, CDR1 is LNHDA and CDR2 is SQIVND (reference sequence). Trimming at V came to 6 bases and at J to 0 bases, leaving 4 bases not matched to a gene. CDR3 DNA: TGTGCCAGTAGGAGGACAGGGTCCTCTGGAAACACCATATATTTT. Protein sequence: CASRRTGSSGNTIYF.

The chain recombines TRBV11-2 with TRBJ1-6; D is perhaps TRBD1 (5 bases). Per germline, CDR1 SGHAT and CDR2 FQNNGV. V dropped 6 bases and J dropped 9 bases, with 21 bases sitting between them. This CDR3 region has 16 residues. Here the CDR3 DNA reads TGTGCCAGCAGTCTAGAACCGGCCCAGGGAGGTTCACCCCTCCACTTT. It translates to CASSLEPAQGGSPLHF.

This clone has a handful of counts. CDR3 sequence reads: CASSGGTGDSPLHF. The CDR3 DNA is TGTGCCAGTAGTGGTGGGACAGGGGATTCACCCCTCCACTTT. This chain links TRBV19 with TRBJ1-6, with TRBD1 identical over 10 bases. Per germline, CDR1 LNHDA and CDR2 SQIVND (reference sequence). The length of the CDR3 is 14 residues. The trim removed 5 bases at V and 8 bases at J, leaving 3 bases unmatched.